Following are 19 T cell receptor beta chains from one sample sequenced in a study of post-analysis software for immune sequencing data. TCR beta cDNA libraries had unique molecular identifiers. From the PCR reads, TCRdb called clonotypes with MiXCR, one entry per CDR3 protein. The sample yields 700,000 to 900,000 distinct CDR3 sequences, under 60% seen once. Findings and limits, study-wide: Patients had higher frequencies than controls of about five TRBV segments, including TRBV5-6, TRBV5-1 and TRBV20-1.

No antigen is known for these receptors. Sequenced: blood. Receptors were obtained from a girl between 5 and 17 years old with multiple sclerosis.

In its sample, this clonotype was seen a few times. This chain connects TRBV6-2 or TRBV6-3 to TRBJ2-5; TRBD2 aligns across 7 bases. The CDR3 is 14 amino acids. The trim removed 10 bases at V and 3 bases at J, leaving 11 bases unmatched. Germline CDR1 reads MNHEY; CDR2 reads SVGEGT. The CDR3: CATNEPGGKETQYF. The DNA of the CDR3 is TGTGCCACCAACGAACCGGGGGGAAAAGAGACCCAGTACTTC.

This chain uses TRBV6-5 with TRBJ2-1; D ambiguous. Germline V CDR1 and CDR2: MNHEY, SVGAGI. V lost 5 bases and J 0 bases, leaving 8 bases between the germline ends. The CDR3 totals 14 residues. The CDR3 DNA sequence: TGTGCCAGCAGTACACTGAGCTCCTACAATGAGCAGTTCTTC. Residues: CASSTLSSYNEQFF.

This clonotype occurred a few times. The chain recombines TRBV20-1 with TRBJ2-3; 9 nucleotides align to TRBD2. In germline, CDR1 is DFQATT, CDR2 SNEGSKA (reference sequence). This CDR3 contains 15 residues. Losses at the gene ends were 3 bases for V and 2 bases for J; bases not matched to a gene: 6. The CDR3 coding sequence is TGCAGTGCTAGTAGCCCTAGCGGGAACACAGATACGCAGTATTTT. Its translation is CSASSPSGNTDTQYF.

The V and J genes are TRBV20-1 and TRBJ2-7; 11 nucleotides line up with TRBD2. V shed 5 bases and J 3 bases; nucleotides not matched to a gene: 3. The length of the CDR3 is 13 residues. From germline, CDR1 is DFQATT and CDR2 SNEGSKA (reference sequence). CDR3 protein: CSALAGGIYEQYF. CDR3 nucleotide sequence: TGCAGTGCTTTAGCGGGAGGGATCTACGAGCAGTACTTC.

This clonotype was counted many times. CDR3 bases: TGTGCCAGCAGAAAACAGGGGAACTATGGCTACACCTTC. It encodes CASRKQGNYGYTF. The rearrangement joins TRBV6-5 to TRBJ1-2; TRBD1 matches at 7 bases. Per germline, CDR1 MNHEY and CDR2 SVGAGI. The ends lost 6 bases at V and 2 bases at J; junction bases unmatched: 3. The CDR3 is made up of 13 amino acids.

The chain carries TRBV10-3 and TRBJ1-1; 7 bases fit TRBD1. Germline CDR1 ENHRY, CDR2 SYGVKD. V trimming: 3 bases; J trimming: 0 bases; junction bases outside the gene matches: 4. This CDR3 contains 15 residues. CDR3 residues: CAISDPGTVNTEAFF. The CDR3 region has the DNA TGTGCCATCAGTGATCCCGGGACAGTGAACACTGAAGCTTTCTTT.

This clonotype turned up a few times. The chain combines TRBV9 with TRBJ1-2; D perhaps matches TRBD1 (5 bases). V was trimmed by 5 bases and J by 4 bases, leaving 9 bases between them. Germline loops: CDR1 SGDLS, CDR2 YYNGEE. The CDR3 is 12 residues long. The CDR3 here is CASSAGVYGYTF. The CDR3 DNA reads as TGTGCCAGCAGTGCGGGGGTCTATGGCTACACCTTC.

V and J are TRBV5-1 and TRBJ1-4; D gene uncertain. Trimming took off 6 bases at V and 8 bases at J, with 14 bases between the two ends. The germline V gene encodes CDR1 SGHRS and CDR2 YFSETQ. This CDR3 is 13 amino acids long. The DNA for the CDR3 is TGCGCCAGCAACATCAGTCCTTCAGAAAAACTGTTTTTT. Residues: CASNISPSEKLFF.

V usage is TRBV7-9 and J usage is TRBJ2-1, with D perhaps matching TRBD2 (7 bases). The CDR3 has 16 amino acids. Germline CDR1 is SEHNR and CDR2 is FQNEAQ (reference sequence). The V end was cut by 5 bases, the J end by 3 bases, with 17 bases between. The CDR3 here is CASSQGRELVYNEQFF. The CDR3 DNA reads TGTGCCAGCAGCCAGGGGCGGGAGCTGGTCTACAATGAGCAGTTCTTC.

This clonotype was counted a few times. V usage is TRBV25-1 and J usage is TRBJ1-2, with D perhaps matching TRBD1 (6 bases). V dropped 2 bases and J dropped 3 bases, with 7 bases sitting between them. The germline V gene has CDR1 MGHDK and CDR2 SYGVNS. The CDR3 has 13 amino acids. For the CDR3, the DNA is TGTGCCAGCAGTGAAAACAGGGACTATGGCTACACCTTC. Its protein product is CASSENRDYGYTF.

Only a few counts were recorded for this clonotype. This chain joins TRBV12-3 or TRBV12-4 and TRBJ1-2, with unresolved D. V was pared by 1 base and J by 8 bases, with 17 bases between. The CDR3 sequence is 15 residues long. CDR3 region: CASSLGALTLKGYTF. In DNA form, the CDR3 reads TGTGCCAGCAGTTTAGGGGCCCTCACTCTTAAGGGCTACACCTTC.

The chain recombines TRBV28 with TRBJ2-6; D remains unclear. This CDR3 has 13 amino acids. The germline V and J ends were trimmed by 11 bases and 4 bases, with 12 bases remaining between them. Germline V gene lookup returns CDR1 MDHEN and CDR2 SYDVKM. The CDR3 bases are TGTGCCGGATCACTGCGAGGGGCCAACGTCCTGACTTTC. It encodes CAGSLRGANVLTF. Complete variable domain (other parts from reference TRBV28 and TRBJ2-6): DVKVTQSSRYLVKRTGEKVFLECVQDMDHENMFWYRQDPGLGLRLIYFSYDVKMKEKGDIPEGYSVSREKKERFSLILESASTNQTSMYLCAGSLRGANVLTFGAGSRLTVL.

This chain uses TRBV3-1 with TRBJ1-5; D perhaps matches TRBD1 (5 bases). V lost 5 bases and J 4 bases, leaving 21 bases between the germline ends. The CDR3 is made up of 17 amino acids. The germline gives CDR1 LGHDT, CDR2 YNNKEL (reference sequence). This CDR3 is CASSTAASGTVNQPQHF. The CDR3 coding sequence is TGTGCCAGCAGCACGGCCGCGTCCGGGACCGTTAATCAGCCCCAGCATTTT.

Points on this clonotype: Germline and junction disagree at one end, which may indicate a read error. The gene calls are TRBV5-1 and TRBJ2-1; weak D call: TRBD1 (5 bases). Germline CDR1 is SGHRS and CDR2 is YFSETQ. This CDR3 spans 15 amino acids. CDR3 coding DNA: TGCGCCAGTAGCTTGGGGCAGACAGCGTCCAATGAGCAGTTCTTC. Translated, it gives CASSLGQTASNEQFF.

This clonotype came up a few times. This rearrangement joins TRBV5-4 to TRBJ2-5; unclear D gene. V gave up 0 bases and J gave up 1 base, with 16 bases separating them. Germline-derived CDR1 and CDR2 are SGHNT and YYREEE (reference sequence). CDR3 size: 17 residues. The CDR3 sequence is CASSLGGSTVSQETQYF. Written as DNA, the CDR3 is TGTGCCAGCAGCTTGGGGGGTAGCACAGTGAGCCAAGAGACCCAGTACTTC.

This clonotype appeared a few times. This chain joins TRBV6-6 and TRBJ1-6, with TRBD1 matching over 8 bases. CDR3 length: 15 amino acids. The V gene's germline CDR1 is MNHNY and CDR2 SVGAGI (reference sequence). V shed 5 bases and J 9 bases; nucleotides not matched to a gene: 9. The CDR3 region has the DNA TGTGCCAGCAGTACCCAGGGACAGGTTGCTTCACCCCTCCACTTT. This codes for CASSTQGQVASPLHF.

The rearrangement links TRBV6-1 to TRBJ2-1, with 13 bases matching TRBD2. Germline assignment: CDR1 MNHNS and CDR2 SASEGT. CDR3 length equals 17 residues. With 2 bases clipped from V and 9 bases from J, the junction kept 10 bases outside the gene matches. The CDR3 region has the DNA TGTGCCAGCAGTGAAAATGCCGGGACTAGCGGGACGGGTGAGCAGTTCTTC. Encoded protein: CASSENAGTSGTGEQFF.

This sequence joins TRBV25-1 and TRBJ2-7; 11 bases agree with TRBD1. CDR1 is MGHDK and CDR2 is SYGVNS in the germline V gene. There are 16 residues in the CDR3. V was pared by 5 bases and J by 4 bases, with 10 bases of the junction left unmatched. The CDR3: CASSSLEGQGEYEQYF. Here the CDR3 DNA reads TGTGCCAGCAGTTCCCTCGAGGGACAGGGGGAGTACGAGCAGTACTTC.

This clonotype was detected only a few times. V usage is TRBV5-1 and J usage is TRBJ2-1; 9 bases align to TRBD2. Per germline, CDR1 SGHRS and CDR2 YFSETQ. The CDR3 totals 17 residues. Germline trimming cut 0 bases from V and 0 bases from J; bases unmatched to any gene: 4. CDR3 loop: CASSLDASGASYNEQFF. The CDR3 coding sequence is TGCGCCAGCAGCTTGGACGCTAGCGGGGCCTCCTACAATGAGCAGTTCTTC.